These 30 T cell receptor beta chains share one sample of origin, sequenced in a study of blood T cell repertoires in COVID-19. The assay was immunoSEQ multiplex PCR, and TCRdb's table has in-frame clones only and misses some. The sample yields hundreds of thousands of clones, about 88% seen once. Sequenced input: peripheral blood. These receptors all stem from a woman aged 70-85 years with COVID-19, enrolled during active disease.

This chain uses TRBV6-5 with TRBJ1-2; 9 positions match TRBD1. There are 14 residues in the CDR3. Germline-derived CDR1 and CDR2 are MNHEY and SVGAGI. J was trimmed by 4 bases and V by 2 bases; bases with no gene match: 2. CDR3 sequence reads: CASSYMGQGYGYTF. The CDR3 DNA is TGTGCCAGCAGTTACATGGGACAGGGCTATGGCTACACCTTC.

V and J are TRBV28 and TRBJ1-5; D possibly corresponds to TRBD1 (5 bases). The V end lost 8 bases, the J end lost 2 bases, and 13 bases lay between the germline ends. CDR3 length equals 14 residues. Per the germline V gene, CDR1 is MDHEN and CDR2 is SYDVKM. The CDR3 reads CASRGHSGNQPQHF. For the CDR3, the DNA is TGTGCCAGCCGAGGACATTCTGGCAATCAGCCCCAGCATTTT.

V and J are TRBV30 and TRBJ1-4, with 10 bases aligning to TRBD1. Germline V CDR1 and CDR2: GTSNPN, SVGIG (reference sequence). The CDR3 is 15 amino acids. Germline trimming cut 1 base from V and 6 bases from J; bases unmatched to any gene: 5. The CDR3 spells CAWSDPTGGYEKLFF. The CDR3 bases are TGTGCCTGGAGTGATCCGACAGGGGGCTATGAAAAACTGTTTTTT.

J is TRBJ1-2 and V is TRBV15, with a tentative D call TRBD1 (5 bases). Per the germline V gene, CDR1 is LNHNV and CDR2 is YYDKDF (reference sequence). The CDR3 runs 13 residues. V lost 3 bases, J lost 4 bases, and 9 bases lay in between. DNA for the CDR3: TGTGCCACCAGCAGTGGACACATCTATGGCTACACCTTC. Translation: CATSSGHIYGYTF.

V is TRBV5-4 and J is TRBJ2-3; 9 bases fit TRBD2. CDR1 is SGHNT, CDR2 YYREEE, per germline (reference sequence). Germline trimming cut 4 bases from V and 3 bases from J; bases unmatched to any gene: 9. This CDR3 spans 16 amino acids. This chain's CDR3 is CASSPRAGGPTDTQYF. The CDR3 DNA reads as TGTGCCAGCAGCCCGAGGGCGGGGGGGCCGACAGATACGCAGTATTTT. Drawing the rest from reference TRBV5-4 and TRBJ2-3, the complete variable domain is ETGVTQSPTHLIKTRGQQVTLRCSSQSGHNTVSWYQQALGQGPQFIFQYYREEENGRGNFPPRFSGLQFPNYSSELNVNALELDDSALYLCASSPRAGGPTDTQYFGPGTRLTVL.

This chain uses TRBV24-1 with TRBJ2-2; 7 bases are a match to TRBD1. Germline V gene sequence: CDR1 KGHDR, CDR2 SFDVKD. V dropped 4 bases and J dropped 4; count of bases not matched to a gene: 5. This CDR3 has 15 residues. Here the CDR3 DNA reads TGTGCCACCAGTGACCCCCAGGGGGTCACCGGGGAGCTGTTTTTT. Translation gives CATSDPQGVTGELFF.

This sequence joins TRBV30 and TRBJ2-4, with 7 nucleotides matching TRBD1. Germline loops: CDR1 GTSNPN, CDR2 SVGIG (reference sequence). V gave up 4 bases and J gave up 5 bases; unmatched junction bases: 8. The CDR3 contains 14 residues. The CDR3 region has the DNA TGTGCCTGGACCCAGACAGGGTGGGAAAACATTCAGTACTTC. Its protein product is CAWTQTGWENIQYF.

The chain has TRBV4-3 and TRBJ2-5; TRBD2 matches at 8 bases. The CDR3 covers 15 residues. The germline gives CDR1 LGHNA, CDR2 YSLEER. The ends lost 0 bases at V and 5 bases at J; junction bases unmatched: 5. The CDR3 loop is CASSQDWRGAETQYF. CDR3 DNA sequence: TGCGCCAGCAGCCAAGACTGGCGGGGGGCGGAGACCCAGTACTTC.

The rearrangement uses TRBV12-3 or TRBV12-4 and TRBJ2-2, with D possibly TRBD2 on 5 matching bases. With 6 bases removed from V and 2 bases from J, the gap between germline ends came to 7 bases. The CDR3 covers 13 residues. DNA of the CDR3: TGTGCCAGCAGCCGACTAAACACCGGGGAGCTGTTTTTT. Residues: CASSRLNTGELFF.

This chain connects TRBV28 to TRBJ1-1; 9 nucleotides match TRBD1. The CDR3 consists of 16 residues. V shed 2 bases and J 3 bases; nucleotides not matched to a gene: 7. Germline V CDR1 and CDR2: MDHEN, SYDVKM. The CDR3 DNA reads TGTGCCAGCAGTTTAAGGACTGACAGGGGGTACACTGAAGCTTTCTTT. It is translated as CASSLRTDRGYTEAFF.

V usage is TRBV18 and J usage is TRBJ1-1; the match to TRBD1 covers 12 bases. This CDR3 region has 16 residues. Germline V gene data show CDR1 as KGHSH and CDR2 as LQKENI. V was clipped by 3 bases and J by 0 bases; unmatched bases: 2. The CDR3 nucleotides are TGTGCCAGCTCACCGGGACAGGGGGCCCTGAACACTGAAGCTTTCTTT. Amino acids: CASSPGQGALNTEAFF.

V and J are TRBV29-1 and TRBJ1-1; TRBD1 might be the D (5 bases). CDR1 and CDR2 from the germline V gene are SQVTM and ANQGSEA. The CDR3 sequence is 13 residues long. V lost 6 bases and J 5 bases, leaving 16 bases between the germline ends. In DNA, the CDR3 is TGCAGCGTGGGACTTATGTTAAGGACTGAAGCTTTCTTT. Protein product: CSVGLMLRTEAFF.

This chain connects TRBV2 to TRBJ1-2; D perhaps matches TRBD1 (5 bases). V lost 3 bases and J 2 bases, leaving 13 bases between the germline ends. The CDR3 spans 15 residues. CDR1 and CDR2 (germline): SNHLY, FYNNEI. CDR3 coding DNA: TGTGCCAGCAGTGATAGGGGCAGGCGAAACTATGGCTACACCTTC. Its translation: CASSDRGRRNYGYTF.

V and J are TRBV7-2 and TRBJ1-1; 8 bases agree with TRBD1. The V gene's germline CDR1 is SGHTA and CDR2 FQGNSA. With 5 bases clipped from V and 4 bases from J, the junction kept 6 bases outside the gene matches. The CDR3 runs 14 residues. CDR3 nucleotides: TGTGCCAGCAGCGTACAGGGGGAGGGCACTGAAGCTTTCTTT. This codes for CASSVQGEGTEAFF.

This chain uses TRBV9 with TRBJ1-6; maybe TRBD1 (5 bases). The germline CDR1 and CDR2 sequences are SGDLS and YYNGEE. V was trimmed by 4 bases and J by 7 bases, leaving 12 bases between them. The CDR3 totals 14 residues. The DNA of the CDR3 is TGTGCCAGCAGCCCAGAGACAGCAAATTCACCCCTCCACTTT. This translates into CASSPETANSPLHF.

This chain uses TRBV6-5 with TRBJ1-2; no clear D gene. The CDR3 loop spans 14 amino acids. Trimming took off 8 bases at V and 5 bases at J, with 18 bases between the two ends. CDR1 and CDR2 (germline): MNHEY, SVGAGI. The CDR3 protein is CASGPRHSQYGYTF. DNA of the CDR3: TGTGCCAGCGGCCCCCGGCATAGCCAGTATGGCTACACCTTC.

The genes are TRBV2 and TRBJ1-1, with 7 bases lining up with TRBD1. After removal of 8 bases from V and 4 bases from J, the junction contained 10 bases not matched to a gene. This CDR3 is built from 14 residues. Germline values: CDR1 SNHLY, CDR2 FYNNEI. CDR3 region: CASRRESGGTEAFF. CDR3 DNA: TGTGCCAGCCGAAGGGAGTCAGGGGGCACTGAAGCTTTCTTT.

The gene calls are TRBV12-5 and TRBJ1-1; D is undetermined. V gave up 4 bases and J gave up 1 base, with 10 bases separating them. Germline loops: CDR1 LGHNT, CDR2 FRNRAP. CDR3 length equals 14 residues. The CDR3 sequence: CASGSGVPNTEAFF. The CDR3 nucleotides read TGTGCTAGTGGTTCCGGGGTCCCGAACACTGAAGCTTTCTTT. The complete variable domain, with remaining parts taken from reference TRBV12-5 and TRBJ1-1, reads DARVTQTPRHKVTEMGQEVTMRCQPILGHNTVFWYRQTMMQGLELLAYFRNRAPLDDSGMPKDRFSAEMPDATLATLKIQPSEPRDSAVYFCASGSGVPNTEAFFGQGTRLTVV.

The chain recombines TRBV6-5 with TRBJ1-2; D gene ambiguous. Germline values: CDR1 MNHEY, CDR2 SVGAGI. CDR3 length: 14 amino acids. The V and J ends lost 6 bases and 3 bases respectively, with 14 bases between them. In DNA form, the CDR3 reads TGTGCCAGCAGGGCAACATATTCCGACTATGGCTACACCTTC. Translating gives CASRATYSDYGYTF.

The CDR3 DNA reads TGTGCCACCTCATGGGGACAGGGTTCTGAGACCCAGTACTTC. Encoded protein: CATSWGQGSETQYF. The chain combines TRBV11-2 with TRBJ2-5, with 9 positions matching TRBD1. This CDR3 spans 14 amino acids. Germline loops: CDR1 SGHAT, CDR2 FQNNGV. Trimming removed 10 bases from V and 5 bases from J; junction bases left unmatched: 11.

The J gene is TRBJ2-4, the V gene TRBV5-4; 11 bases map to TRBD1. V gave up 4 bases and J gave up 6 bases; unmatched junction bases: 9. Per the germline V gene, CDR1 is SGHNT and CDR2 is YYREEE (reference sequence). This CDR3 is 16 amino acids long. The CDR3 here is CASSGTGTGGGNIQYF. For the CDR3, the DNA is TGTGCCAGCAGCGGGACCGGGACAGGGGGGGGAAACATTCAGTACTTC.

The chain uses TRBV5-8 and TRBJ2-7, with 11 bases lining up with TRBD2. This CDR3 region has 15 residues. Losses at the gene ends were 3 bases for V and 3 bases for J; bases not matched to a gene: 5. Looked up from germline, CDR1 is SGHTS and CDR2 is YDEGEE. CDR3 nucleotides: TGTGCCAGCAGCTGGGGACTAGCGGTCTTCTACGAGCAGTACTTC. Protein product: CASSWGLAVFYEQYF.

The gene calls are TRBV6-6 and TRBJ2-1; D is uncertain. The germline V and J ends were trimmed by 6 bases and 7 bases, with 13 bases remaining between them. Germline lookup yields CDR1 MNHNY and CDR2 SVGAGI (reference sequence). The CDR3 covers 13 residues. The CDR3 region is CASRARPKNEQFF. CDR3 DNA: TGTGCCAGCAGGGCTAGGCCGAAGAATGAGCAGTTCTTC.

The CDR3 nucleotides are TGTGCCAGCAGTTACGCTACAGGGGTCTCCTACGAGCAGTACTTC. Amino acid sequence: CASSYATGVSYEQYF. The chain combines TRBV6-5 with TRBJ2-7; 7 bases match TRBD1. Germline V CDR1 and CDR2: MNHEY, SVGAGI. V shed 2 bases and J 0 bases; nucleotides not matched to a gene: 4. The CDR3 spans 15 residues.

The chain employs TRBV19 and TRBJ2-7; 7 bases map to TRBD2. The CDR3 contains 15 residues. CDR1 is LNHDA, CDR2 SQIVND, per germline (reference sequence). J lost 1 base, V lost 10 bases, and 13 bases had no gene match. The DNA for the CDR3 is TGTGCCACCAACCCCGGCGGGGGAAGGTCCTACGAGCAGTACTTC. It specifies CATNPGGGRSYEQYF.

This chain's CDR3 is CASSIGRGGSNQPQHF. The CDR3 coding sequence is TGTGCCAGTAGTATAGGGAGGGGAGGCAGCAATCAGCCCCAGCATTTT. The chain is built from TRBV19 and TRBJ1-5; tentatively, D is TRBD1 (5 bases). This CDR3 region has 16 residues. The germline CDR1 and CDR2 sequences are LNHDA and SQIVND (reference sequence). Trimming cost V 1 base and J 1 base, with 11 bases left between them. Full variable domain (remainder filled in from reference TRBV19 and TRBJ1-5): DGGITQSPKYLFRKEGQNVTLSCEQNLNHDAMYWYRQDPGQGLRLIYYSQIVNDFQKGDIAEGYSVSREKKESFPLTVTSAQKNPTAFYLCASSIGRGGSNQPQHFGDGTRLSIL.

This chain joins TRBV2 and TRBJ1-5, with 10 positions matching TRBD1. Germline V gives CDR1 SNHLY, CDR2 FYNNEI. The junction had 3 bases not matched to a gene; V was cut back by 5 bases and J by 5 bases. The CDR3 extends over 14 amino acids. This CDR3 reads CASSPGQGYQPQHF. CDR3 nucleotides: TGTGCCAGCAGTCCGGGACAGGGGTATCAGCCCCAGCATTTT.

In DNA, the CDR3 is TGTGCCAGCAGATTTTATAGCAATCAGCCCCAGCATTTT. This encodes CASRFYSNQPQHF. The V gene is TRBV28, the J gene TRBJ1-5; no definite D call. CDR3 length: 13 residues. The V and J ends lost 6 bases and 0 bases respectively, with 6 bases between them. The germline V gene encodes CDR1 MDHEN and CDR2 SYDVKM.

CDR3 in DNA: TGCGCCAGCAGCCAGACCGGACTGTTTAGCGGGGGGGGCACAGATACGCAGTATTTT. Translated: CASSQTGLFSGGGTDTQYF. V is TRBV4-1 and J is TRBJ2-3; the match to TRBD2 covers 11 bases. This CDR3 spans 19 amino acids. The germline V gene encodes CDR1 MGHRA and CDR2 YSYEKL. With V trimmed by 3 bases and J by 1 base, 12 bases remained unmatched.

This clone was found a few times. V gene TRBV18 combines with J gene TRBJ1-2, with 7 bases aligning to TRBD1. CDR3 length: 13 amino acids. Trimming at V came to 0 bases and at J to 7 bases, leaving 2 bases not matched to a gene. In germline, CDR1 is KGHSH, CDR2 LQKENI. CDR3 nucleotide sequence: TGTGCCAGCTCACCACCAGGGGGCCGTGGCTACACCTTC. Translated: CASSPPGGRGYTF.